These 9 T cell receptor beta chains came from one sample sequenced in a study of Graves' ophthalmopathy and Graves' hyperthyroidism. RNA transcripts yielded amplified TCR beta CDR3 regions. The authors performed first-round RT-PCR with HTBI primers and then a second-round multiplex PCR. Via MiXCR, TCRdb re-called the multiplex PCR reads, giving one row per CDR3 protein. Of 1 million to 1.3 million distinct CDR3 sequences in the sample, less than 45% were seen once. The source material was peripheral blood or thyroid tissue (not recorded which). These TCRs come from an adult man with Graves' hyperthyroidism.

There are many counts of this clonotype. The chain has TRBV7-9 and TRBJ2-7; D not resolved. Germline V gene data show CDR1 as SEHNR and CDR2 as FQNEAQ (reference sequence). There are 14 residues in the CDR3. Trimming pared 3 bases from V and 8 bases from J, leaving 17 bases between. The CDR3 nucleotides are TGTGCCAGCAGCTTGAGCGAGACCCCCTGGCAGCAGTACTTC. Encoded protein: CASSLSETPWQQYF. Using reference TRBV7-9 and TRBJ2-7 for the parts outside the CDR3, the full variable domain is DTGVSQNPRHKITKRGQNVTFRCDPISEHNRLYWYRQTLGQGPEFLTYFQNEAQLEKSRLLSDRFSAERPKGSFSTLEIQRTEQGDSAMYLCASSLSETPWQQYFGPGTRLTVT.

The sample holds a few counts of this clonotype. This chain joins TRBV9 and TRBJ2-7; D is uncertain. The V gene's germline CDR1 is SGDLS and CDR2 YYNGEE. The CDR3 covers 14 residues. Trimming took 4 bases from V and 0 from J, leaving 11 bases between them. CDR3 sequence reads: CASSPQGISYEQYF. DNA for the CDR3: TGTGCCAGCAGCCCCCAAGGTATCTCCTACGAGCAGTACTTC.

There are many counts of this clonotype. The V gene is TRBV6-5, the J gene TRBJ1-2, with 8 bases fitting TRBD1. With 0 bases clipped from V and 8 bases from J, the junction kept 5 bases outside the gene matches. Germline CDR1 is MNHEY and CDR2 is SVGAGI. The CDR3 is 14 amino acids. The CDR3 nucleotides are TGTGCCAGCAGTTACTCAGGACAGGGCGGGGGCTACACCTTC. Amino acid sequence: CASSYSGQGGGYTF.

This chain joins TRBV12-3 or TRBV12-4 and TRBJ2-2, with 7 bases identical to TRBD1. The junction had 9 bases not matched to a gene; V was cut back by 6 bases and J by 2 bases. CDR3 length equals 16 residues. The CDR3 nucleotides are TGTGCCAGCAGGGATAGCTGGACAGGCAACACCGGGGAGCTGTTTTTT. Amino acid sequence: CASRDSWTGNTGELFF.

Note on this clonotype: A single base separates this from a much larger clone, so it may be a read error. The rearrangement links TRBV7-3 to TRBJ2-7; tentatively, D is TRBD2 (6 bases). The germline V and J ends were trimmed by 6 bases and 6 bases, with 18 bases remaining between them. The CDR3 length is 14 residues. Germline V CDR1 and CDR2: SGHTA, FQGTGA. CDR3 region: CASSSGTGIGEQYF. The CDR3 region has the DNA TGTGCCAGCAGTTCCGGGACTGGAATAGGCGAGCAGTACTTC.

This rearrangement joins TRBV20-1 to TRBJ1-5, with 8 bases lining up with TRBD1. V lost 2 bases and J lost 7; bases outside the gene matches: 7. This CDR3 comprises 14 residues. From germline, CDR1 is DFQATT and CDR2 SNEGSKA (reference sequence). CDR3 in amino acids: CSARKTGEGQPQHF. For the CDR3, the DNA is TGCAGTGCTAGAAAGACAGGGGAAGGGCAGCCCCAGCATTTT.

This clonotype was counted ten times or more. J is TRBJ2-5 and V is TRBV7-9; either TRBD1 or TRBD2 may fit D (7 bases each). CDR1 and CDR2 from the germline V gene are SEHNR and FQNEAQ (reference sequence). The CDR3 is made up of 15 amino acids. V lost 0 bases and J 5 bases, leaving 13 bases between the germline ends. The DNA for the CDR3 is TGTGCCAGCAGCTTAGCAGGCAGGGGGGGTGAGACCCAGTACTTC. Translating it yields CASSLAGRGGETQYF.

The chain links TRBV29-1 to TRBJ1-6; 7 positions match TRBD1. V gave up 4 bases and J gave up 6 bases; unmatched junction bases: 3. Germline loops: CDR1 SQVTM, CDR2 ANQGSEA. The CDR3 spans 13 residues. CDR3 coding DNA: TGCAGCGTTGCCGGGACAGCTAATTCACCCCTCCACTTT. It translates to CSVAGTANSPLHF.

This clonotype was seen ten or more times. This chain joins TRBV9 and TRBJ2-6; D is undetermined. This CDR3 spans 18 amino acids. The V end was cut by 3 bases, the J end by 0 bases, with 16 bases between. The germline gives CDR1 SGDLS, CDR2 YYNGEE. This chain's CDR3 is CASSAPKEVSSGANVLTF. The DNA of the CDR3 is TGTGCCAGCAGCGCCCCCAAGGAAGTGAGCTCTGGGGCCAACGTCCTGACTTTC.